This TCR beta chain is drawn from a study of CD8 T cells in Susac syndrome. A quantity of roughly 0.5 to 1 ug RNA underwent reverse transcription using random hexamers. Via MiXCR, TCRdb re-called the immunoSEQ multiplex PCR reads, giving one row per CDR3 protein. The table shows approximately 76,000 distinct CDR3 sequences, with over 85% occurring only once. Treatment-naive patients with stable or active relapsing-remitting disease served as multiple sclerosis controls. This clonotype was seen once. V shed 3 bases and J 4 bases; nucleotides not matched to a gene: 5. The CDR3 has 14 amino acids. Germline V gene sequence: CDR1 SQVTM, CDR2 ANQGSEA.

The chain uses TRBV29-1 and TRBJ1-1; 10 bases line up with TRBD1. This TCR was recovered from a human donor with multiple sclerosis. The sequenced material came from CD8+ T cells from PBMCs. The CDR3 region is CSVDRQGALTEAFF. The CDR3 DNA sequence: TGCAGCGTTGATCGACAGGGGGCGCTCACTGAAGCTTTCTTT.